What follows are 7 T cell receptor beta chains derived from one specimen sequenced in a study of blood T cell repertoires in COVID-19. The protocol was immunoSEQ multiplex PCR, while the TCRdb copy is restricted to in-frame clones and leaves out a portion. Found here are around 70,000 clones, roughly nine tenths of them singletons; the top ten hold about 8.9%. The specimen sequenced was peripheral blood. These receptors were collected from a human donor in a cohort sampled during active COVID-19.

This chain uses TRBV6-6 with TRBJ2-7; TRBD2 matches at 9 bases. The CDR3 covers 12 residues. Germline CDR1 reads MNHNY; CDR2 reads SVGAGI (reference sequence). The J segment lost 5 bases and the V segment lost 6 bases, leaving 2 bases of the junction unmatched. DNA for the CDR3: TGTGCCAGCAGCCGCGGGAGGGACGAGCAGTACTTC. Amino acids: CASSRGRDEQYF.

The CDR3 sequence is CASSDRAHAGGTEAFF. The CDR3 DNA reads as TGTGCCAGCAGTGATCGGGCCCACGCGGGGGGCACTGAAGCTTTCTTT. The V call is TRBV2, the J call TRBJ1-1; a possible D gene is TRBD1 (5 bases). With 3 bases removed from V and 4 bases from J, the gap between germline ends came to 18 bases. CDR1 and CDR2 (germline): SNHLY, FYNNEI. The CDR3 has 16 residues.

The chain couples TRBV30 to TRBJ1-1; TRBD1 aligns across 8 bases. V dropped 1 base and J dropped 4; count of bases not matched to a gene: 2. Germline loops: CDR1 GTSNPN, CDR2 SVGIG (reference sequence). The CDR3 runs 13 residues. CDR3 in amino acids: CAWSEDRATEAFF. Written as DNA, the CDR3 is TGTGCCTGGAGTGAGGACAGGGCCACTGAAGCTTTCTTT. Full variable domain (outside the CDR3, taken from reference TRBV30 and TRBJ1-1): SQTIHQWPATLVQPVGSPLSLECTVEGTSNPNLYWYRQAAGRGLQLLFYSVGIGQISSEVPQNLSASRPQDRQFILSSKKLLLSDSGFYLCAWSEDRATEAFFGQGTRLTVV.

This chain links TRBV28 with TRBJ1-2, with 8 bases lining up with TRBD1. CDR3 length equals 17 residues. The V and J ends lost 3 bases and 0 bases, in that order; junction bases with no gene match: 9. Germline CDR1 reads MDHEN; CDR2 reads SYDVKM. CDR3 region: CASSFRGRGPTNYGYTF. DNA for the CDR3: TGTGCCAGCAGTTTCCGCGGCAGGGGGCCGACTAACTATGGCTACACCTTC.

V usage is TRBV4-3 and J usage is TRBJ1-1; D may be TRBD1 (6 bases). CDR1 is LGHNA and CDR2 is YSLEER in the germline V gene. This CDR3 contains 13 residues. V lost 0 bases and J lost 8, with 10 bases in between. The CDR3 DNA is TGCGCCAGCAGCCAAGATGGACAGAGGGAAGCTTTCTTT. Translation: CASSQDGQREAFF.

The chain has TRBV6-5 and TRBJ1-2; TRBD1 is a possible D gene (6 bases). The CDR3 has 14 residues. V was pared by 0 bases and J by 7 bases, with 12 bases between. Germline lookup yields CDR1 MNHEY and CDR2 SVGAGI. The CDR3 region has the DNA TGTGCCAGCAGTTACTCTCCAGGGGCGCTTGGCTACACCTTC. It translates to CASSYSPGALGYTF.

The J gene is TRBJ2-5, the V gene TRBV18; 15 bases are shared with TRBD2. V lost 6 bases, J lost 4 bases, and 3 bases stayed unmatched. The CDR3 contains 15 residues. Germline V gene data show CDR1 as KGHSH and CDR2 as LQKENI. The CDR3 spells CASSQGLAGGETQYF. CDR3 nucleotides: TGTGCCAGCTCCCAGGGACTAGCGGGAGGAGAGACCCAGTACTTC.